By frequency in the sample, the clone carrying this T cell receptor (beta chain) is medium-sized. No antigen is known for it. The data originate from a study of spatial heterogeneity in lung cancer. General observations from the study: Compared with follow-up, resection was when ubiquitous expanded tumor TCRs appeared in blood more.

The time point denotes: sample taken at primary tumor resection. TCRs were sequenced from unsorted whole RNA of tumor, nontumor lung or PBMC. The donor group consisted of some 70 patients who had untreated, early-stage non-small cell lung cancer. On each TCR cDNA molecule, a unique molecular identifier was present. TCRdb re-called the 5' RACE reads through MiXCR, storing one row per CDR3 protein. Of about 36,000 distinct CDR3 sequences detected, roughly 5.5% appear once; the ten largest clones hold around 26%. Per the germline V gene, CDR1 is DFQATT and CDR2 is SNEGSKA (reference sequence). Trimming stripped 3 bases from V and 0 bases from J, with 12 bases between. CDR3 length: 14 amino acids.

The input for sequencing was PBMCs, taken at surgery. This chain joins TRBV20-1 and TRBJ2-7; TRBD1 might be the D (6 bases). This TCR was sampled from a female donor with early-stage non-small cell lung cancer. The CDR3 DNA follows: TGCAGTGCTAGGGGACATTACCTCTCCTACGAGCAGTACTTC. Translated, it gives CSARGHYLSYEQYF.